This entry concerns a single T cell receptor (beta chain). Its antigen is unknown. This CDR3 has 16 residues. Trimming took 3 bases from V and 2 from J; bases not matched to a gene: 12. The germline V gene encodes CDR1 GTSNPN and CDR2 SVGIG (reference sequence). The record originates from a study of T-cell reconstitution after alpha-beta-depleted transplantation in children. During its preparation, the TCRbeta library received unique molecular identifiers. One entry per CDR3 protein, called by TCRdb with MiXCR from the PCR reads. This table has roughly 180,000 distinct CDR3 sequences, 11% appearing once. Study findings and constraints: Alpha-beta T cells present about two months after transplant were reported to originate from several hundred expanded graft clones. From newly produced T cells came most of the T-cell counts and diversity one year after transplant. The high TCRbeta diversity at day 60 in some patients came from surviving recipient T cells and thymic progenitors.

V and J are TRBV30 and TRBJ2-5; 7 bases match TRBD1. This TCR derives from a boy aged 2 to 9 with acute myeloid leukemia, due to receive a stem cell transplant. The sequencing here drew on PBMCs, taken before TCRalphabeta/CD19-depleted stem cell transplant. The CDR3 sequence: CAWSPRQGRGQETQYF. In DNA, the CDR3 is TGTGCCTGGAGCCCAAGACAGGGACGGGGACAAGAGACCCAGTACTTC.